The 12 T cell receptor beta chains presented below share a single source sample, sequenced in a study of cytomegalovirus exposure and HLA in healthy donors. The PCR used 60 Vbeta and 13 Jbeta primers. Measured with immunoSEQ multiplex PCR; TCRdb has only the in-frame clones, and not every one. The table lists about 190,000 clones, around 67% of them singletons, with about 3.1% in the top ten. Material for sequencing was PBMCs. These receptors came from a woman in her twenties or thirties in good health and CMV-seropositive.

CDR3 sequence reads: CASSIGVSGSRTDTQYF. For the CDR3, the DNA is TGTGCCAGTAGTATAGGAGTTAGCGGGTCCCGCACAGATACGCAGTATTTT. The chain employs TRBV19 and TRBJ2-3; 7 bases are shared with TRBD2. The CDR3 runs to 17 residues. The V segment lost 1 base and the J segment 1 base; nucleotides outside the gene matches: 8. The germline CDR1 and CDR2 sequences are LNHDA and SQIVND (reference sequence).

The table lists this clone with a count of one. The chain uses TRBV27 and TRBJ1-2; D uncertain. This CDR3 contains 17 residues. Germline CDR1 reads MNHEY; CDR2 reads SMNVEV (reference sequence). V gave up 4 bases and J gave up 1 base, with 19 bases separating them. The CDR3 sequence is CASSSAAGYGFNYGYTF. The DNA for the CDR3 is TGTGCCAGCAGTTCCGCGGCGGGTTACGGGTTTAACTATGGCTACACCTTC.

In this sample, this clone turned up a few times. This rearrangement joins TRBV4-1 to TRBJ2-3; TRBD2 aligns across 10 bases. The CDR3 has 17 amino acids. CDR1 and CDR2 from the germline V gene are MGHRA and YSYEKL. V shed 3 bases, J shed 0 bases, and the junction held 6 bases outside the gene matches. The CDR3 DNA sequence: TGCGCCAGCAGCCAGCTCGGACTAGCGGACAGCACAGATACGCAGTATTTT. Its translation: CASSQLGLADSTDTQYF.

This clone showed up many times. This chain joins TRBV5-1 and TRBJ1-1; D is uncertain. CDR3 length equals 16 residues. Germline V gene data show CDR1 as SGHRS and CDR2 as YFSETQ. Trimming shortened V by 0 bases and J by 2 bases, and 14 bases separated the two germline ends. The CDR3 protein is CASSLAVAAVNTEAFF. CDR3 in DNA: TGCGCCAGCAGCTTGGCCGTTGCGGCAGTTAACACTGAAGCTTTCTTT.

The rearrangement links TRBV6-5 to TRBJ2-1; 7 bases fit TRBD2. CDR1 MNHEY and CDR2 SVGAGI come from the germline V gene. Trimming at V came to 5 bases and at J to 8 bases, leaving 9 bases not matched to a gene. The CDR3 length is 14 residues. The CDR3 coding sequence is TGTGCCAGCAGTAAGACGGGAGGCAAGGATGAGCAGTTCTTC. Protein product: CASSKTGGKDEQFF.

The gene calls are TRBV9 and TRBJ1-1; 8 bases line up with TRBD1. Germline CDR1 reads SGDLS; CDR2 reads YYNGEE. Germline trimming cut 5 bases from V and 4 bases from J; bases unmatched to any gene: 1. The CDR3 totals 12 residues. The CDR3 reads CASRDRVTEAFF. In DNA form, the CDR3 reads TGTGCCAGCAGGGACAGGGTCACTGAAGCTTTCTTT.

This chain links TRBV27 with TRBJ2-7; maybe TRBD2 (6 bases). This CDR3 has 17 residues. V was cut by 6 bases and J by 3 bases, with 24 bases left in between. Germline-derived CDR1 and CDR2 are MNHEY and SMNVEV (reference sequence). CDR3 amino acids: CASRTPGLPTDFYEQYF. For the CDR3, the DNA is TGTGCCAGCAGGACCCCGGGACTGCCCACCGACTTCTACGAGCAGTACTTC.

This clone was seen once. The chain has TRBV11-2 and TRBJ2-7, with TRBD1 matching over 10 bases. The CDR3 has 14 residues. The V and J ends lost 5 bases and 5 bases, in that order; junction bases with no gene match: 6. From germline, CDR1 is SGHAT and CDR2 FQNNGV. The CDR3 is CASSTGQGSNEQYF. The CDR3 DNA reads TGTGCCAGCAGCACGGGACAGGGGTCCAACGAGCAGTACTTC.

The genes are TRBV7-8 and TRBJ1-1; 7 nucleotides align to TRBD1. V was clipped by 1 base and J by 6 bases; unmatched bases: 5. The CDR3 loop spans 14 amino acids. The germline gives CDR1 SGHVS, CDR2 FQNEAQ. This CDR3 is CASSLGQGGPEAFF. Written as DNA, the CDR3 is TGTGCCAGCAGCTTAGGGCAGGGGGGCCCTGAAGCTTTCTTT.

This chain joins TRBV7-9 and TRBJ2-1, with TRBD1 identical over 9 bases. Per germline, CDR1 SEHNR and CDR2 FQNEAQ (reference sequence). This CDR3 is built from 15 residues. V trimming: 5 bases; J trimming: 8 bases; junction bases outside the gene matches: 10. The CDR3 reads CASSSRDRVGDEQFF. CDR3 nucleotides: TGTGCCAGCAGCAGCCGGGACAGGGTTGGGGATGAGCAGTTCTTC. Combining the CDR3 with reference TRBV7-9 and TRBJ2-1 gives the whole variable domain DTGVSQNPRHKITKRGQNVTFRCDPISEHNRLYWYRQTLGQGPEFLTYFQNEAQLEKSRLLSDRFSAERPKGSFSTLEIQRTEQGDSAMYLCASSSRDRVGDEQFFGPGTRLTVL.

The chain is built from TRBV6-1 and TRBJ1-6, with 8 bases aligning to TRBD1. V shed 7 bases, J shed 8 bases, and the junction held 10 bases outside the gene matches. The CDR3 runs 15 residues. Germline V gene sequence: CDR1 MNHNS, CDR2 SASEGT. CDR3 bases: TGTGCCAGCAAACAACAGGGGGTTATTGATTCACCCCTCCACTTT. This sequence encodes CASKQQGVIDSPLHF.

The chain links TRBV28 to TRBJ2-7; TRBD2 matches at 16 bases. V shed 6 bases and J 1 base; nucleotides not matched to a gene: 6. This CDR3 is 17 amino acids long. Germline CDR1 reads MDHEN; CDR2 reads SYDVKM. CDR3 in DNA: TGTGCCAGCAGAGCCGGGACTAGCGGGAGGGGTTCCTACGAGCAGTACTTC. It translates to CASRAGTSGRGSYEQYF.